The rows below give T cell receptor beta chains drawn from one sample of a study of quantifying T cell responses using KT2 cells. In TCRdb, the UMI-ligation and nested PCR reads were re-called with MiXCR into one record per CDR3 protein. The profile shows about 33,000 distinct CDR3 sequences, 10% of them singletons. Sequencing was carried out using PBMCs spiked with cells of the T cell clone KT2. These receptors came from a human donor. CDR3s include the opening cysteine and the closing phenylalanine or tryptophan. A D gene is named only where the DNA matches it firmly. Some rows have no size entry. The others give once, few or many, or a class for an expanded clone.

-	TRBV12-3/TRBV12-4	TRBJ1-2	few	CASSLAGEVYGYTF	TGTGCCAGCAGTTTGGCAGGGGAGGTCTATGGCTACACCTTC
-	TRBV4-1	TRBJ1-1	-	CASSQERDARRTEAFF	TGCGCCAGCAGCCAAGAAAGGGACGCTAGGCGCACTGAAGCTTTCTTT
TRBD1	TRBV15	TRBJ2-1	few	CATSQGTGVESEQFF	TGTGCCACCAGCCAAGGGACAGGGGTGGAGAGTGAGCAGTTCTTC
-	TRBV28	TRBJ1-1	many	CASSLGRVFTEAFF	TGTGCCAGCAGTTTGGGCAGGGTATTCACTGAAGCTTTCTTT
TRBD1	TRBV15	TRBJ2-7	-	CATSREPGQASYEQYF	TGTGCCACCAGCAGAGAACCGGGACAGGCCTCCTACGAGCAGTACTTC
-	TRBV6-4	TRBJ1-5	-	CASSTTFRPQHF	TGTGCCAGCAGTACTACATTTCGGCCCCAGCATTTT
TRBD1	TRBV7-6	TRBJ2-1	-	CASSLAGQGVMDEQFF	TGTGCCAGCAGCTTAGCGGGACAGGGGGTAATGGATGAGCAGTTCTTC
-	TRBV7-2	TRBJ1-2	-	CASSLSRGENGYTF	TGTGCCAGCAGCTTAAGCAGGGGAGAAAATGGCTACACCTTC
-	TRBV27	TRBJ2-3	few	CASSFYAVGTDTQYF	TGTGCCAGCAGTTTTTATGCGGTAGGCACAGATACGCAGTATTTT
-	TRBV19	TRBJ2-3	many	CATPMWGGTHTDTQYF	TGTGCCACCCCGATGTGGGGGGGGACACACACAGATACGCAGTATTTT
-	TRBV5-1	TRBJ2-7	-	CASSERQGSSYEQYF	TGCGCCAGCAGCGAAAGGCAGGGGAGCTCCTACGAGCAGTACTTC
-	TRBV7-2	TRBJ2-1	few	CASSLWGYEQFF	TGTGCCAGCAGCCTGTGGGGGTATGAGCAGTTCTTC
-	TRBV11-2	TRBJ2-7	few	CASSYQQISIYYEQYF	TGTGCCAGCAGCTATCAACAAATCTCAATATACTACGAGCAGTACTTC
TRBD1	TRBV10-2	TRBJ2-5	many	CASRGPGTGFETQYF	TGCGCCAGCAGGGGTCCCGGGACAGGGTTTGAGACCCAGTACTTC
-	TRBV4-3	TRBJ2-6	few	CASSQDGQTGANVLTF	TGCGCCAGCAGCCAAGATGGACAGACTGGGGCCAACGTCCTGACTTTC
-	TRBV3-1	TRBJ2-1	-	CASSGRRGHEQFF	TGTGCCAGCAGTGGGCGCCGGGGCCATGAGCAGTTCTTC
-	TRBV29-1	TRBJ1-2	few	CSVGDDSYTF	TGCAGCGTTGGTGATGATAGCTACACCTTC
-	TRBV4-1	TRBJ2-5	-	CASSQVAAVVETQYF	TGCGCCAGCAGCCAAGTTGCAGCTGTAGTGGAGACCCAGTACTTC
TRBD2	TRBV20-1	TRBJ2-1	few	CSATFSRTSGGSRNEQFF	TGCAGTGCTACCTTTTCCAGGACTAGCGGGGGGAGTCGGAATGAGCAGTTCTTC
TRBD1	TRBV12-3/TRBV12-4	TRBJ2-5	-	CASRLDRGQETQYF	TGTGCCAGCAGACTCGACAGGGGCCAAGAGACCCAGTACTTC
TRBD1	TRBV6-5	TRBJ2-6	-	CASSKIPGQGSKGANVLTF	TGTGCCAGCAGTAAAATTCCGGGACAGGGGTCAAAGGGGGCCAACGTCCTGACTTTC
TRBD1	TRBV6-6	TRBJ2-7	few	CASLRDRGSYEQYF	TGTGCCAGCCTCCGGGACAGGGGTTCTTACGAGCAGTACTTC
-	TRBV27	TRBJ1-5	-	CASSFSGRQPQHF	TGTGCCAGCAGTTTCTCAGGGCGTCAGCCCCAGCATTTT
-	TRBV7-9	TRBJ2-7	many	CASSSRFYEQYF	TGTGCCAGCAGCTCGCGTTTCTACGAGCAGTACTTC
TRBD2	TRBV4-3	TRBJ2-1	many	CASSLETSGRAGSYNEQFF	TGCGCCAGCAGCCTCGAGACTAGCGGGAGGGCCGGATCCTACAATGAGCAGTTCTTC
-	TRBV27	TRBJ1-6	many	CASSQLLRDGVTLHF	TGTGCCAGCAGTCAATTACTCCGGGACGGCGTCACCCTCCACTTT
-	TRBV5-1	TRBJ1-4	many	CASSLDGTTNEKLFF	TGCGCCAGCAGCTTGGACGGTACAACTAATGAAAAACTGTTTTTT
TRBD2	TRBV6-2/TRBV6-3	TRBJ2-1	many	CASSSNGLVHEQFF	TGTGCCAGCAGTTCCAACGGACTAGTGCATGAGCAGTTCTTC
-	TRBV7-8	TRBJ2-7	many	CASSSTTWSYEQYF	TGTGCCAGCAGCTCCACGACGTGGTCCTACGAGCAGTACTTC
-	TRBV5-6	TRBJ1-1	few	CASSLGVTEAFF	TGTGCCAGCAGCTTGGGCGTAACTGAAGCTTTCTTT
-	TRBV6-5	TRBJ1-1	-	CASSPSVHTEAFF	TGTGCCAGCAGTCCCTCCGTCCACACTGAAGCTTTCTTT